The sequence of this T cell receptor beta chain was determined in a study of glioma-infiltrating T cells. The sample holds many counts of this clonotype. Its cognate antigen is unknown. Using RNA template, CDR3s of TCR alpha and beta were amplified with iRepertoire arm-PCR. One-step reverse transcription and amplification started from approximately 100-400 ng of tissue mRNA or PBMC total RNA. Using its own MiXCR run on the multiplex PCR reads, TCRdb lists one record per CDR3 protein. The sample includes approximately 190,000 distinct CDR3 sequences, around 30% of them seen just once. Study findings and constraints: Gliomas, especially low-grade, showed above-expected tissue-blood divergence; non-neoplastic patients showed below.

The specimen sequenced was glioma tissue, nonneoplastic brain tissue, or PBMCs (not recorded which). This sequence originates from a human donor with low-grade glioma or glioblastoma, undergoing nonglioma brain surgery, or in good health (not recorded which).

The DNA of the CDR3 is TGTGCCAGCAGTGGGGGACAGGTTAATGAAAAACTGTTTTTT. Translation: CASSGGQVNEKLFF. The chain uses TRBV2 and TRBJ1-4; 8 bases fit TRBD1. The germline V gene has CDR1 SNHLY and CDR2 FYNNEI. CDR3 length equals 14 residues. V lost 4 bases to trimming and J lost 4 bases; unmatched junction nucleotides: 2.